Sequencing of this TCR beta chain was carried out in a study of metastatic and nonmetastatic thyroid tumors (TCRdb year 2020). Turning to the overall study: The researchers compared repertoires between peripheral blood samples and tumor or nodule tissue samples from patients with malignant or benign thyroid disease. Results the study describes overall, beyond this receptor: In both blood and tumor samples, malignant tumors were reported to have significantly higher TCR beta diversity than benign nodules.

None of the patients had been given any treatment before thyroid surgery. Using T-cell receptor beta sequencing, the study looked back at clinical samples from patients collected from about 2011 to 2019. Many counts were recorded for this clone. Its antigen target is currently unknown. No base quality values were provided; no much bigger clone lies one nucleotide off. The receptor library was made with PCR. This sample was sequenced with an Illumina HiSeq 4000. High-throughput sequencing was used to profile the TCR beta-chain CDR3 region of every patient. The original methods were these. Drawing on CDR3 differences between clinicopathological groups, the researchers built a classifier meant to tell apart patients with distant-metastatic papillary thyroid cancer. To measure repertoire diversity the researchers used the Shannon index, while the Morisita-Horn index served to gauge how similar the tumor and blood repertoires were. TCRdb's own reprocessing of the public reads used fastp at Q25 and MiXCR and kept productive beta chains. These V and J calls are TCRdb output, not the study's own analysis. The sample yields some 54,000 clones; approximately 17% were counted once. The ten most abundant clones make up just under 3% of the sample.

The V end gives up 2 bases and the J end 5 bases, leaving 8 bases in the junction not matched to a gene. The cysteine opens and the phenylalanine closes a CDR3 of 15 amino acids. The retained sequence is limited to the CDR3, 45 bases, with the frame set at the first base. Reading the germline V gene gives CDR1 MGHDK and CDR2 SYGVNS. The clonotype originates from a female donor with papillary thyroid cancer or a benign thyroid nodule (not recorded which). Some clones in this sample may be carry-over from other donors' samples. What was sequenced was blood. In this chain, TRBV25-1 is recombined with TRBJ2-7; TRBD2 aligns with 8 central bases. CDR3 loop: CASSEGGLVGHEQYF. In nucleotides, the sequence is TGTGCCAGCAGTGAAGGGGGACTAGTAGGTCACGAGCAGTACTTC.